This T cell receptor beta chain was recorded in a study of blood T cell repertoires in COVID-19. For the study at large: Material from acute and convalescent COVID-19 was sourced from the United States, Italy and Spain.

Sequencing used immunoSEQ multiplex PCR; TCRdb keeps in-frame clones, though not all of them. This sample has approximately 190,000 clones; 80% to 85% occur once, and the top ten carry around 6.1%. Sequencing used peripheral blood. This receptor was obtained from a middle-aged woman with acute or convalescent COVID-19.

The CDR3 is CASSMDSSPGYTF. The DNA of the CDR3 is TGTGCCAGTAGTATGGACAGCTCTCCTGGCTACACCTTC. The chain recombines TRBV19 with TRBJ1-2; a possible D gene is TRBD1 (6 bases). Between the trimmed V and J ends, which lost 3 bases and 7 bases, there was a span of 12 bases. This CDR3 has 13 residues. Germline CDR1 LNHDA, CDR2 SQIVND (reference sequence).